Listed here are 30 T cell receptor beta chains from one sample, sequenced in a study of blood T cell repertoires in COVID-19. The assay was immunoSEQ multiplex PCR, and TCRdb's table has in-frame clones only and misses some. The sample records 200,000 to 300,000 clones, roughly 85% being singletons. What was sequenced was peripheral blood. Receptors were obtained from a man between 50 and 59 years old with COVID-19, enrolled during active disease.

J is TRBJ2-2 and V is TRBV9, with a possible D match to TRBD1 (6 bases). The V gene's germline CDR1 is SGDLS and CDR2 YYNGEE. The CDR3 covers 15 residues. The V gene lost 0 bases and the J gene lost 7 bases, with 13 bases spanning the gap. The CDR3 sequence is CASSVVSGANGELFF. The CDR3, as DNA: TGTGCCAGCAGCGTAGTTTCAGGGGCGAACGGGGAGCTGTTTTTT.

The gene calls are TRBV28 and TRBJ1-3, with TRBD1 as a possible D gene (6 bases). The germline CDR1 and CDR2 sequences are MDHEN and SYDVKM. The CDR3 length is 14 residues. V was trimmed by 5 bases and J by 5 bases, leaving 13 bases between them. CDR3 sequence (DNA): TGTGCCAGCAGTGATGGGGGGGCAAGAAACACCATATATTTT. Its protein product is CASSDGGARNTIYF.

The chain has TRBV5-8 and TRBJ1-2; 9 nucleotides match TRBD1. The germline CDR1 and CDR2 sequences are SGHTS and YDEGEE. The CDR3 contains 16 residues. Trimming cost V 4 bases and J 3 bases; bases outside gene matches: 10. In DNA form, the CDR3 reads TGTGCCAGCAGCCCTGGAGGGGGACAGGGTTACTATGGCTACACCTTC. Translating gives CASSPGGGQGYYGYTF.

The V gene is TRBV19, the J gene TRBJ2-1; 7 bases fit TRBD1. The CDR3 covers 16 residues. Germline trimming cut 4 bases from V and 0 bases from J; bases unmatched to any gene: 6. Germline V gives CDR1 LNHDA, CDR2 SQIVND (reference sequence). This CDR3 is CASSTLQGSSYNEQFF. The CDR3 DNA reads TGTGCCAGTAGTACCCTACAGGGGAGCTCCTACAATGAGCAGTTCTTC.

This clone was recorded a few times. One junction end disagrees with the germline gene, perhaps due to a read error. CDR3 protein: CASNSGQGKPHF. The CDR3 coding sequence is TGTGCCAGCAATTCGGGACAGGGCAAACCGCACTTC. The V gene is TRBV7-9, the J gene TRBJ1-2; 9 nucleotides match TRBD1. Looked up from germline, CDR1 is SEHNR and CDR2 is FQNEAQ (reference sequence). This CDR3 is 12 amino acids long.

The J gene is TRBJ1-1, the V gene TRBV5-4; D is perhaps TRBD1 (6 bases). The V end was cut by 4 bases, the J end by 1 base, with 17 bases between. This CDR3 has 16 residues. Germline V CDR1 and CDR2: SGHNT, YYREEE (reference sequence). Here the CDR3 DNA reads TGTGCCAGCAGCCCCAATGCGGACAGAACGAACACTGAAGCTTTCTTT. Amino acids: CASSPNADRTNTEAFF.

The chain recombines TRBV4-2 with TRBJ2-1, with 8 bases aligning to TRBD1. Germline loops: CDR1 LGHNA, CDR2 YNFKEQ. The trim removed 0 bases at V and 7 bases at J, leaving 8 bases unmatched. The CDR3 is made up of 16 amino acids. The CDR3: CASSQDWTGLVNEQFF. Here the CDR3 DNA reads TGTGCCAGCAGCCAAGATTGGACAGGGTTAGTTAATGAGCAGTTCTTC.

This chain links TRBV7-2 with TRBJ2-7, with D perhaps matching TRBD1 (6 bases). Germline V gives CDR1 SGHTA, CDR2 FQGNSA. The CDR3 runs 13 residues. Deletions cut 5 bases from V and 2 bases from J, with 10 bases between. This CDR3 reads CASSRDTPYEQYF. CDR3 in DNA: TGTGCCAGCAGCAGGGACACCCCCTACGAGCAGTACTTC.

This rearrangement joins TRBV27 to TRBJ2-3; 9 positions agree with TRBD2. Losses at the gene ends were 7 bases for V and 6 bases for J; bases not matched to a gene: 17. The germline V gene encodes CDR1 MNHEY and CDR2 SMNVEV (reference sequence). CDR3 length equals 17 residues. The CDR3: CASTSVWERGAGDTQYF. The DNA of the CDR3 is TGTGCCAGCACCTCGGTTTGGGAGCGGGGGGCCGGTGATACGCAGTATTTT.

The V gene is TRBV7-9, the J gene TRBJ1-1; possibly TRBD1 for D (5 bases). V was shortened by 3 bases and J by 1 base, with 9 bases between the two germline ends. The CDR3 has 14 amino acids. Germline assignment: CDR1 SEHNR and CDR2 FQNEAQ (reference sequence). CDR3 sequence: CASSFHQGNTEAFF. The CDR3 DNA reads as TGTGCCAGCAGCTTCCATCAGGGGAACACTGAAGCTTTCTTT.

This chain uses TRBV5-1 with TRBJ1-2; a weak D match, TRBD1 (5 bases). Deletions cut 0 bases from V and 4 bases from J, with 19 bases between. Germline values: CDR1 SGHRS, CDR2 YFSETQ. This CDR3 region has 17 residues. CDR3 sequence (DNA): TGCGCCAGCAGCTTGGGTCTTTTAGGGGAAGCGAGCTATGGCTACACCTTC. Amino acid sequence: CASSLGLLGEASYGYTF.

The chain has TRBV6-5 and TRBJ1-1; D is perhaps TRBD1 (6 bases). The germline V gene has CDR1 MNHEY and CDR2 SVGAGI. Between the trimmed V and J ends, which lost 5 bases and 4 bases, there was a span of 14 bases. This CDR3 comprises 14 residues. The DNA for the CDR3 is TGTGCCAGCAGTACCCAGGGGAGCGGCACTGAAGCTTTCTTT. Translation gives CASSTQGSGTEAFF.

V usage is TRBV24-1 and J usage is TRBJ2-2; the match to TRBD2 covers 9 bases. V lost 4 bases, J lost 0 bases, and 20 bases stayed unmatched. CDR3 length equals 22 residues. Germline CDR1 is KGHDR and CDR2 is SFDVKD. The CDR3 DNA sequence: TGTGCCACCAGTGACCCCGCGGTAAGACGACTAGCGGATGTATCGAACACCGGGGAGCTGTTTTTT. Amino acids: CATSDPAVRRLADVSNTGELFF.

The chain is built from TRBV12-3 or TRBV12-4 and TRBJ2-2; D not resolved. The CDR3 length is 13 residues. V lost 5 bases to trimming and J lost 1 base, with 5 bases between them. CDR3 in amino acids: CASSRLNTGELFF. The DNA for the CDR3 is TGTGCCAGCAGTCGTCTGAACACCGGGGAGCTGTTTTTT.

The CDR3: CASSKRVKNIQYF. The CDR3 nucleotides read TGTGCCAGCAGCAAGAGGGTAAAAAACATTCAGTACTTC. The gene calls are TRBV21-1 and TRBJ2-4; TRBD2 is the table's D call and was not checked against the DNA. TRBV21-1 represents a pseudogene. This CDR3 region has 13 residues.

The chain recombines TRBV19 with TRBJ2-1; maybe TRBD1 (6 bases). The CDR3 totals 16 residues. CDR1 and CDR2 from the germline V gene are LNHDA and SQIVND (reference sequence). Between the trimmed V and J ends, which lost 4 bases and 7 bases, there was a span of 20 bases. The CDR3 coding sequence is TGTGCCAGTAGTACGGATGGGACACCCCCTGGAAATGAGCAGTTCTTC. It yields the protein CASSTDGTPPGNEQFF.

The rearrangement links TRBV7-8 to TRBJ2-1; D not resolved. V lost 1 base and J lost 7, with 8 bases in between. The CDR3 is 13 residues long. Germline V gives CDR1 SGHVS, CDR2 FQNEAQ. The CDR3 loop reads CASSLGEVNEQFF. The DNA for the CDR3 is TGTGCCAGCAGCTTAGGAGAAGTTAATGAGCAGTTCTTC.

The chain carries TRBV2 and TRBJ1-3, with D maybe TRBD1 (5 bases). The length of the CDR3 is 16 residues. V was shortened by 2 bases and J by 6 bases, with 17 bases between the two germline ends. From germline, CDR1 is SNHLY and CDR2 FYNNEI. CDR3 amino acids: CASSEYSDRSENTIYF. The CDR3 DNA sequence: TGTGCCAGCAGTGAATATAGTGACAGATCAGAAAACACCATATATTTT.

The chain joins TRBV4-1 to TRBJ1-4, with D possibly matching TRBD1 (5 bases). CDR3 size: 14 residues. CDR1 and CDR2 (germline): MGHRA, YSYEKL. Trimming took off 0 bases at V and 8 bases at J, with 10 bases between the two ends. The chain's CDR3 is CASSQDLGEEKLFF. The DNA for the CDR3 is TGCGCCAGCAGCCAAGATCTAGGGGAAGAAAAACTGTTTTTT.

The chain couples TRBV6-5 to TRBJ2-3, with D tentatively TRBD2 (5 bases). The CDR3 is made up of 14 amino acids. The V gene lost 7 bases and the J gene lost 3 bases, with 14 bases spanning the gap. CDR1 is MNHEY and CDR2 is SVGAGI in the germline V gene. CDR3 amino acids: CASTKRGLTDTQYF. CDR3 sequence (DNA): TGTGCCAGCACCAAGCGCGGGTTAACAGATACGCAGTATTTT.

V gene TRBV13 combines with J gene TRBJ1-2; 7 bases agree with TRBD1. The ends lost 0 bases at V and 7 bases at J; junction bases unmatched: 14. Germline CDR1 is PRHDT and CDR2 is FYEKMQ (reference sequence). CDR3 length: 17 residues. Here the CDR3 reads CASSLGVPRQGYGGYTF. The CDR3 DNA reads as TGTGCCAGCAGCTTAGGTGTCCCCAGACAGGGATATGGTGGCTACACCTTC.

The rearrangement links TRBV29-1 to TRBJ2-2; unclear D gene. CDR1 SQVTM and CDR2 ANQGSEA come from the germline V gene. The CDR3 covers 12 residues. Trimming stripped 7 bases from V and 5 bases from J, with 11 bases between. In DNA, the CDR3 is TGCAGCGCCGCAGGATTAACCGGGGAGCTGTTTTTT. This sequence encodes CSAAGLTGELFF.

The chain combines TRBV2 with TRBJ2-1; 7 positions match TRBD2. The CDR3 is 14 residues long. Germline V gene data show CDR1 as SNHLY and CDR2 as FYNNEI. With 9 bases clipped from V and 0 bases from J, the junction kept 5 bases outside the gene matches. CDR3 sequence reads: CASTGGSSYNEQFF. The CDR3 DNA sequence: TGTGCCAGTACCGGGGGGTCCTCCTACAATGAGCAGTTCTTC.

The V and J genes are TRBV9 and TRBJ2-6; 10 nucleotides match TRBD1. V lost 3 bases and J lost 3; bases outside the gene matches: 9. The CDR3 totals 18 residues. Looked up from germline, CDR1 is SGDLS and CDR2 is YYNGEE. CDR3 protein: CASSDWDRGLFGANVLTF. The CDR3 bases are TGTGCCAGCAGCGATTGGGACAGGGGCTTGTTTGGGGCCAACGTCCTGACTTTC.

This chain connects TRBV7-9 to TRBJ2-1; D uncertain. Trimming pared 4 bases from V and 3 bases from J, leaving 10 bases between. This CDR3 contains 14 residues. Germline V gives CDR1 SEHNR, CDR2 FQNEAQ (reference sequence). CDR3 DNA sequence: TGTGCCAGCAGCTCCACAGACCACTACAATGAGCAGTTCTTC. Its protein is CASSSTDHYNEQFF.

The CDR3 DNA follows: TGCGCCAGCAGCTCGCTACTAGCGGGGGAGGGCCAGTACTTC. This codes for CASSSLLAGEGQYF. This sequence joins TRBV5-1 and TRBJ2-5; 11 bases fit TRBD2. Germline V gene lookup returns CDR1 SGHRS and CDR2 YFSETQ. With V trimmed by 3 bases and J by 10 bases, 8 bases remained unmatched. The CDR3 length is 14 residues.

This clone appeared a single time. This rearrangement joins TRBV28 to TRBJ2-1; TRBD2 agrees at 10 bases. There are 14 residues in the CDR3. Germline CDR1 is MDHEN and CDR2 is SYDVKM. V dropped 4 bases and J dropped 8; count of bases not matched to a gene: 5. As DNA, the CDR3 is TGTGCCAGCAGTTCAGCGGGGGGGCCTTATGAGCAGTTCTTC. Translated, it gives CASSSAGGPYEQFF.

The chain has TRBV3-1 (or the pseudogene TRBV3-2) and TRBJ1-3, with TRBD1 matching over 8 bases. Germline assignment: CDR1 LGHDT and CDR2 YNNKEL (reference sequence). The V segment lost 6 bases and the J segment 3 bases; nucleotides outside the gene matches: 7. The CDR3 loop spans 15 amino acids. The CDR3 loop reads CASSTGTGFGNTIYF. The CDR3 bases are TGTGCCAGCAGTACCGGGACAGGATTTGGAAACACCATATATTTT.

This clone has a single count. This chain links TRBV15 with TRBJ2-7, with D perhaps TRBD2 (5 bases). V lost 1 base and J lost 3, with 10 bases in between. Germline V gene data show CDR1 as LNHNV and CDR2 as YYDKDF (reference sequence). This CDR3 is 14 amino acids long. CDR3 bases: TGTGCCACCAGCAGAGGGGGAGCCCGCTACGAGCAGTACTTC. Amino acid sequence: CATSRGGARYEQYF.

This clone was seen a few times. This chain connects TRBV12-3 or TRBV12-4 to TRBJ1-6, with TRBD1 as a possible D gene (6 bases). Trimming took off 11 bases at V and 10 bases at J, with 15 bases between the two ends. The CDR3 runs 12 residues. The CDR3 region is CASTGSGSPLHF. The DNA of the CDR3 is TGTGCCTCCACAGGGTCGGGATCACCCCTCCACTTT.